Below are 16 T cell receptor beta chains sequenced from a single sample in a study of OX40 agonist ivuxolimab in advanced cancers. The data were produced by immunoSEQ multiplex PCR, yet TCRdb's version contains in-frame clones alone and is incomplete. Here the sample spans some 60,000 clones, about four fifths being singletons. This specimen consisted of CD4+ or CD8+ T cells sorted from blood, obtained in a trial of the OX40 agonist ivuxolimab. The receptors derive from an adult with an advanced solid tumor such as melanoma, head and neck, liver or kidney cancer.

Here the CDR3 DNA reads TGCGCCAGCAGCTCGGGGCCCCGAACAGGGGACAATCAGCCCCAGCATTTT. Residues: CASSSGPRTGDNQPQHF. The rearrangement joins TRBV5-1 to TRBJ1-5; 7 nucleotides agree with TRBD1. CDR1 SGHRS and CDR2 YFSETQ come from the germline V gene. The CDR3 consists of 17 residues. J gave up 3 bases and V 3 bases, and 12 bases lay outside the gene matches.

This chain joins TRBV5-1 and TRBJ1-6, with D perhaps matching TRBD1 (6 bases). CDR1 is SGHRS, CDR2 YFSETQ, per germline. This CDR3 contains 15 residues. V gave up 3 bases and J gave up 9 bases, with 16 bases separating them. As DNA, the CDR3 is TGCGCCAGCAGCTCAGACAGGCTGGTAAGTTCACCCCTCCACTTT. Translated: CASSSDRLVSSPLHF.

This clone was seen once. CDR3 protein: CASSSRVGYGITLHF. In DNA, the CDR3 is TGTGCCAGCAGCTCGCGCGTCGGGTACGGGATTACCCTCCACTTT. V gene TRBV7-2 combines with J gene TRBJ1-6; no definite D call. With 4 bases removed from V and 14 bases from J, the gap between germline ends came to 21 bases. Germline V gene lookup returns CDR1 SGHTA and CDR2 FQGNSA. This CDR3 has 15 amino acids.

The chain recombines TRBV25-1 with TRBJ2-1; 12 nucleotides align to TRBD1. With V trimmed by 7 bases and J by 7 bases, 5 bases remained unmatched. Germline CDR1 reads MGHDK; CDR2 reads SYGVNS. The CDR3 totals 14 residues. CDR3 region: CASMGQGALNEQFF. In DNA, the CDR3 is TGTGCCAGCATGGGACAGGGGGCCTTGAATGAGCAGTTCTTC.

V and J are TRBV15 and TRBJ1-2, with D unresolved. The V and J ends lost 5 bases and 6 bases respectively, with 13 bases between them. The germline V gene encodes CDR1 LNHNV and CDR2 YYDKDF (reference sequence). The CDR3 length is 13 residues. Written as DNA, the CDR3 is TGTGCCACCAGCTTGGGGAACTTGGATGGCTACACCTTC. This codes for CATSLGNLDGYTF.

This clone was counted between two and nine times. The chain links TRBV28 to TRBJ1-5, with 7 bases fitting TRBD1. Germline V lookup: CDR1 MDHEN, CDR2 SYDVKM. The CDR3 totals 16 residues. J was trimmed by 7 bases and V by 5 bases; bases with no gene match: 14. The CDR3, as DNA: TGTGCCAGCAGTAGCTATGTGACAGGGAGGTCACAGCCCCAGCATTTT. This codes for CASSSYVTGRSQPQHF. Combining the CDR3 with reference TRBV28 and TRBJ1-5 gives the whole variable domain DVKVTQSSRYLVKRTGEKVFLECVQDMDHENMFWYRQDPGLGLRLIYFSYDVKMKEKGDIPEGYSVSREKKERFSLILESASTNQTSMYLCASSSYVTGRSQPQHFGDGTRLSIL.

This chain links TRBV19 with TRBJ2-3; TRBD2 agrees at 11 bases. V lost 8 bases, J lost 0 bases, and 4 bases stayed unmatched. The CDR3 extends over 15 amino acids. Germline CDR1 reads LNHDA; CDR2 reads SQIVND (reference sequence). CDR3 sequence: CASGGLAVSTDTQYF. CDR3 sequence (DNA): TGTGCCAGTGGGGGACTAGCGGTTAGCACAGATACGCAGTATTTT. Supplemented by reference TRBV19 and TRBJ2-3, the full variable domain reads DGGITQSPKYLFRKEGQNVTLSCEQNLNHDAMYWYRQDPGQGLRLIYYSQIVNDFQKGDIAEGYSVSREKKESFPLTVTSAQKNPTAFYLCASGGLAVSTDTQYFGPGTRLTVL.

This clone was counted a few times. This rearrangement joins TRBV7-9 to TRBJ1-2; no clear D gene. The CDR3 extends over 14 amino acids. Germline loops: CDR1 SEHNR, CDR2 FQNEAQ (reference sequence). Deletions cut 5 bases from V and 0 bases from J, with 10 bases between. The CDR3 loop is CASSPSPANYGYTF. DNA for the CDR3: TGTGCCAGCAGCCCATCTCCGGCTAACTATGGCTACACCTTC.

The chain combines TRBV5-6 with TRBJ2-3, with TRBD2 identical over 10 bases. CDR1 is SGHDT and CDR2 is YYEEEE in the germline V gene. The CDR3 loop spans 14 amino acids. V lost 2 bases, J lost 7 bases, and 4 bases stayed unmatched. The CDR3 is CASSLAGGRNTQYF. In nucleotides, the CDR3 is TGTGCCAGCAGCTTAGCGGGGGGGCGAAATACGCAGTATTTT. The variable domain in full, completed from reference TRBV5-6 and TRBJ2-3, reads DAGVTQSPTHLIKTRGQQVTLRCSPKSGHDTVSWYQQALGQGPQFIFQYYEEEERQRGNFPDRFSGHQFPNYSSELNVNALLLGDSALYLCASSLAGGRNTQYFGPGTRLTVL.

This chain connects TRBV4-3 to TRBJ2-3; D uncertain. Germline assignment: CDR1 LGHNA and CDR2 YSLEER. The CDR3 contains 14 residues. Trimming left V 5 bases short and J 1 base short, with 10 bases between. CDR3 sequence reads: CASSAYSGTDTQYF. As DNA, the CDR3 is TGCGCCAGCAGCGCATATTCGGGCACAGATACGCAGTATTTT.

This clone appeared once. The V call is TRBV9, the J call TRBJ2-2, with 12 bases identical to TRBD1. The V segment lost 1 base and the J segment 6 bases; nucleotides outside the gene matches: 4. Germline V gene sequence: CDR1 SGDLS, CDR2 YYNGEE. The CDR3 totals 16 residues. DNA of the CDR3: TGTGCCAGCAGCGTATTGGGACAGGGGGCCGCCGGGGAGCTGTTTTTT. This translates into CASSVLGQGAAGELFF.

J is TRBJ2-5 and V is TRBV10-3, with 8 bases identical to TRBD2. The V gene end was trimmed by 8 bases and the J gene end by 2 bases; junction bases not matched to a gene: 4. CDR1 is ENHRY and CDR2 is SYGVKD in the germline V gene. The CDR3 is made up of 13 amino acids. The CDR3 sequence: CAIAGGVQETQYF. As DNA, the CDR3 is TGTGCCATCGCCGGGGGGGTACAAGAGACCCAGTACTTC.

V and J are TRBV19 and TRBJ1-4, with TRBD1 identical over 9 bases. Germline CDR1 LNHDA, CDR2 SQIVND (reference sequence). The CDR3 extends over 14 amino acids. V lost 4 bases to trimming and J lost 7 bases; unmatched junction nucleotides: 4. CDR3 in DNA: TGTGCCAGTAGTACCACAGGGGGCGGTGAAAAACTGTTTTTT. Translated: CASSTTGGGEKLFF.

CDR3 DNA: TGCGCCAGCAGCTTGGCGACGGACCAAGAGACCCAGTACTTC. Residues: CASSLATDQETQYF. The chain uses TRBV5-1 and TRBJ2-5, with no clear D. V lost 0 bases and J 0 bases, leaving 6 bases between the germline ends. Germline-derived CDR1 and CDR2 are SGHRS and YFSETQ. There are 14 residues in the CDR3.

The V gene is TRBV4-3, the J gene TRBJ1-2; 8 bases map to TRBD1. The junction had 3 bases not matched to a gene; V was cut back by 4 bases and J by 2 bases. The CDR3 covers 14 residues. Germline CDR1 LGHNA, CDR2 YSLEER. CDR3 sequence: CASSPGQGNYGYTF. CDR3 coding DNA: TGCGCCAGCAGCCCAGGACAGGGCAACTATGGCTACACCTTC.

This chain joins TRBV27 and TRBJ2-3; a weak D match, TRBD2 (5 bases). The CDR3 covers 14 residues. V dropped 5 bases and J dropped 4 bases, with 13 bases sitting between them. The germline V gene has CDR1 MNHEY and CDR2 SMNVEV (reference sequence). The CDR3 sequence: CASSPLGVSDTQYF. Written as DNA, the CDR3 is TGTGCCAGCAGTCCTCTGGGAGTTTCAGATACGCAGTATTTT.